This entry features one T cell receptor beta chain sequence. As yet, its antigen is unknown. This record belongs to a study of T cell repertoires in cytomegalovirus infection. About the study: CMV infection together with matching HLA type was indicated by public TCR beta signatures. Study-wide results and caveats: Dominating the ex vivo response were HLA-C-restricted CMV-specific TCR beta clonotypes. Summed frequency of shared TCR beta families picked out CMV carriers who also had the relevant HLA.

TCRdb reprocessed the reads via MiXCR and lists one record per CDR3 protein. The sample has approximately 700,000 distinct CDR3 sequences; about 40% are singletons. Trimming removed 2 bases at V and 6 bases at J, with 9 bases between. This CDR3 contains 12 residues. Looked up from germline, CDR1 is SGHDT and CDR2 is YYEEEE. The V call is TRBV5-6, the J call TRBJ2-7, with D unresolved. This clonotype originated in a human donor in good health (CMV status not recorded). Some clones in this sample may be carry-over from other donors' samples. The specimen sequenced was PBMCs. The CDR3 nucleotides read TGTGCCAGCAGCTTTGAGGCAACCGAGCAGTACTTC. It is translated as CASSFEATEQYF.